The 23 T cell receptor beta chains listed next were all sequenced from one sample in a study of response to subunit inactivated influenza vaccine. TCRdb ran MiXCR on the RT-PCR reads and lists one entry per CDR3 protein. The data show 700,000 to 800,000 distinct CDR3 sequences, less than 20% seen once. The specimen was PBMCs from blood, collected around 5 days after vaccination. The receptor set was obtained from a man aged 50 to 60 who received an inactivated influenza vaccine.

The chain employs TRBV10-3 and TRBJ2-7; no firm D call. V dropped 10 bases and J dropped 0 bases, with 13 bases sitting between them. This CDR3 comprises 13 residues. The germline V gene encodes CDR1 ENHRY and CDR2 SYGVKD. The CDR3 region is CATRSDHSYEQYF. CDR3 in DNA: TGTGCCACCCGGTCCGATCACTCCTACGAGCAGTACTTC.

This clonotype came up a few times. J is TRBJ1-1 and V is TRBV10-3; weak D call: TRBD1 (6 bases). The V end lost 3 bases, the J end lost 2 bases, and 13 bases lay between the germline ends. CDR1 is ENHRY, CDR2 SYGVKD, per germline. This CDR3 region has 15 residues. The CDR3, as DNA: TGTGCCATCAGTGAAGGAGACAGGTCCAACACTGAAGCTTTCTTT. Amino acids: CAISEGDRSNTEAFF.

This clonotype was observed a single time. A much larger clone lies one base from this, so it may be a read error. V is TRBV7-8 and J is TRBJ2-1, with D perhaps matching TRBD2 (6 bases). Germline V gives CDR1 SGHVS, CDR2 FQNEAQ. This CDR3 has 14 residues. The CDR3 DNA follows: TGTGCCGGCAGCTCCGGGACTCTCTACAATGAGCAGTTCTTC. Protein: CAGSSGTLYNEQFF.

The rearrangement joins TRBV5-1 to TRBJ2-4; TRBD2 might be the D (6 bases). Deletions cut 0 bases from V and 6 bases from J, with 16 bases between. The V gene's germline CDR1 is SGHRS and CDR2 YFSETQ. This CDR3 comprises 16 residues. DNA for the CDR3: TGCGCCAGCAGCTTGGACGGGAGCGGGTCTGTAAACATTCAGTACTTC. Its translation is CASSLDGSGSVNIQYF.

The table lists this clonotype with many counts. The rearrangement joins TRBV5-1 to TRBJ2-1, with D maybe TRBD1 (6 bases). Per the germline V gene, CDR1 is SGHRS and CDR2 is YFSETQ. Trimming took off 4 bases at V and 6 bases at J, with 11 bases between the two ends. The CDR3 has 13 amino acids. Here the CDR3 DNA reads TGCGCCAGCAGCCTAGGACAGACCAATGAGCAGTTCTTC. Its protein is CASSLGQTNEQFF.

This sequence joins TRBV20-1 and TRBJ2-7, with D maybe TRBD2 (5 bases). Per the germline V gene, CDR1 is DFQATT and CDR2 is SNEGSKA (reference sequence). The CDR3 is 14 residues long. V lost 3 bases and J 1 base, leaving 13 bases between the germline ends. In DNA form, the CDR3 reads TGCAGTGCTAGTCAGGTTTCGGGGTCCTACGAGCAGTACTTC. As protein: CSASQVSGSYEQYF.

The chain uses TRBV2 and TRBJ2-7; D not certain. CDR1 and CDR2 from the germline V gene are SNHLY and FYNNEI. The CDR3 is 11 residues long. V was clipped by 7 bases and J by 2 bases, with 6 bases between them. The CDR3 nucleotides read TGTGCCAGCACCTACACCTACGAGCAGTACTTC. Translated: CASTYTYEQYF.

The rearrangement links TRBV7-2 to TRBJ1-5; D is ambiguous. The CDR3 contains 15 residues. Germline lookup yields CDR1 SGHTA and CDR2 FQGNSA. The germline V and J ends were trimmed by 2 bases and 3 bases, with 11 bases remaining between them. CDR3 loop: CASSLIREANQPQHF. In DNA, the CDR3 is TGTGCCAGCAGCTTAATAAGGGAGGCCAATCAGCCCCAGCATTTT.

The genes are TRBV5-6 and TRBJ2-5, with D perhaps TRBD1 or TRBD2 (5 bases each). Trimming stripped 2 bases from V and 1 base from J, with 15 bases between. Germline V CDR1 and CDR2: SGHDT, YYEEEE. The CDR3 runs 16 residues. The CDR3 region has the DNA TGTGCCAGCAGCTTACTTGGGGGTGAGGGCCAAGAGACCCAGTACTTC. It translates to CASSLLGGEGQETQYF.

This clonotype was seen a few times. This rearrangement joins TRBV6-5 to TRBJ2-1; 8 positions match TRBD2. The CDR3 has 16 residues. The germline V gene has CDR1 MNHEY and CDR2 SVGAGI. The J segment lost 3 bases and the V segment lost 0 bases, leaving 4 bases of the junction unmatched. CDR3 amino acids: CASSYSRRGVYNEQFF. For the CDR3, the DNA is TGTGCCAGCAGTTACTCGCGGCGGGGGGTCTACAATGAGCAGTTCTTC.

J is TRBJ2-7 and V is TRBV24-1, with a tentative D call TRBD2 (5 bases). Germline V gene lookup returns CDR1 KGHDR and CDR2 SFDVKD. This CDR3 has 15 residues. V shed 2 bases and J shed 2 bases, with 12 bases lying between them. CDR3 loop: CATSDSGRLTYEQYF. For the CDR3, the DNA is TGTGCCACCAGTGATTCTGGGAGACTTACCTACGAGCAGTACTTC.

This clonotype came up a few times. V gene TRBV28 combines with J gene TRBJ2-1; 7 positions agree with TRBD2. V lost 5 bases and J lost 6; bases outside the gene matches: 7. The CDR3 loop spans 14 amino acids. Germline V lookup: CDR1 MDHEN, CDR2 SYDVKM. The DNA of the CDR3 is TGTGCCAGCAGTGGACTAGGATCCCTCAATGAGCAGTTCTTC. This encodes CASSGLGSLNEQFF.

The chain joins TRBV11-1 to TRBJ1-4, with no clear D. Looked up from germline, CDR1 is SGHAT and CDR2 is FQDESV (reference sequence). There are 18 residues in the CDR3. V lost 5 bases to trimming and J lost 11 bases, with 30 bases between them. CDR3 in amino acids: CASSPPPRREGWYGKLFF. The CDR3 coding sequence is TGTGCCAGCAGCCCACCCCCGAGAAGGGAAGGCTGGTATGGGAAACTGTTTTTT.

This clonotype showed up just a few times. This chain connects TRBV5-5 to TRBJ1-2; no clear D. There are 15 residues in the CDR3. In germline, CDR1 is SGHKS, CDR2 YYEKEE (reference sequence). Trimming took 3 bases from V and 4 from J, leaving 16 bases between them. The CDR3 protein is CASSSWTSNSYGYTF. In DNA, the CDR3 is TGTGCCAGCAGCTCTTGGACCTCTAATTCCTATGGCTACACCTTC.

V usage is TRBV28 and J usage is TRBJ2-3, with D perhaps matching TRBD2 (7 bases). V was trimmed by 1 base and J by 0 bases, leaving 17 bases between them. Germline V gene sequence: CDR1 MDHEN, CDR2 SYDVKM. This CDR3 has 18 residues. This CDR3 reads CASSLFGGGRGSTDTQYF. The DNA for the CDR3 is TGTGCCAGCAGTTTATTTGGGGGGGGCCGGGGGAGCACAGATACGCAGTATTTT.

This clonotype turned up a few times. The chain links TRBV20-1 to TRBJ2-7; D ambiguous. CDR1 and CDR2 (germline): DFQATT, SNEGSKA (reference sequence). The CDR3 runs to 14 residues. V shed 3 bases and J shed 0 bases, with 12 bases lying between them. The CDR3 loop is CSARKDGLSYEQYF. The CDR3 coding sequence is TGCAGTGCTAGGAAGGACGGCCTCTCCTACGAGCAGTACTTC.

The chain carries TRBV7-2 and TRBJ2-7, with D unresolved. This CDR3 region has 15 residues. Germline-derived CDR1 and CDR2 are SGHTA and FQGNSA. V dropped 5 bases and J dropped 4 bases, with 18 bases sitting between them. The CDR3: CASSLPPRRWYEQYF. The CDR3 bases are TGTGCCAGCAGCCTACCTCCCCGGCGGTGGTACGAGCAGTACTTC.

There are a few counts of this clonotype. This chain connects TRBV12-3 or TRBV12-4 to TRBJ2-5; 8 bases align to TRBD1. The J segment lost 4 bases and the V segment lost 8 bases, leaving 12 bases of the junction unmatched. The CDR3 has 15 amino acids. Here the CDR3 DNA reads TGTGCCAGCGGATCAGGGGGCCTCGAGATAGAGACCCAGTACTTC. Amino acids: CASGSGGLEIETQYF.

This clonotype was counted only a few times. The gene calls are TRBV19 and TRBJ2-5, with 10 bases identical to TRBD2. Germline CDR1 LNHDA, CDR2 SQIVND (reference sequence). V dropped 6 bases and J dropped 1; count of bases not matched to a gene: 2. CDR3 size: 14 residues. The CDR3, as DNA: TGTGCCAGTAGAGGACTAGCGGCCCAAGAGACCCAGTACTTC. Its protein product is CASRGLAAQETQYF.

In this sample, this clonotype turned up many times. The chain joins TRBV29-1 to TRBJ2-7, with 7 nucleotides matching TRBD1. CDR1 is SQVTM, CDR2 ANQGSEA, per germline. The V and J ends lost 7 bases and 6 bases, in that order; junction bases with no gene match: 9. There are 12 residues in the CDR3. The CDR3 nucleotides read TGCAGCGCGGGACAGTGGGACGGCGAGCAGTACTTC. It codes for CSAGQWDGEQYF.

The chain employs TRBV11-2 and TRBJ2-7, with TRBD1 matching over 9 bases. Losses at the gene ends were 7 bases for V and 4 bases for J; bases not matched to a gene: 11. Germline V lookup: CDR1 SGHAT, CDR2 FQNNGV. The CDR3 is 15 amino acids. The CDR3 nucleotides are TGTGCCAGCACCGTCGGACAGGGGAGGGGGTACGAGCAGTACTTC. Amino acid sequence: CASTVGQGRGYEQYF.

In its sample, this clonotype was seen a few times. In nucleotides, the CDR3 is TGCAGTGCTAGAGACTGGGGCCCCGACCAAGAGACCCAGTACTTC. Translated: CSARDWGPDQETQYF. The rearrangement uses TRBV20-1 and TRBJ2-5; D is possibly TRBD1 (5 bases). Trimming removed 0 bases from V and 0 bases from J, with 11 bases in between. CDR1 is DFQATT and CDR2 is SNEGSKA in the germline V gene (reference sequence). This CDR3 is built from 15 residues.

The table lists this clonotype with many counts. This chain links TRBV5-6 with TRBJ2-6; D gene ambiguous. Germline V gene sequence: CDR1 SGHDT, CDR2 YYEEEE. V lost 1 base and J lost 1, with 15 bases in between. The CDR3 consists of 18 residues. CDR3 nucleotides: TGTGCCAGCAGCTTGCTCCAGTACCTTCTATCTGGGGCCAACGTCCTGACTTTC. Its translation: CASSLLQYLLSGANVLTF.